Following are 22 T cell receptor beta chains from one sample sequenced in a study of blood T cells in healthy people across ages. A J-beta primer mix and a sample-barcoded 5' primer were used in a second PCR of roughly 7 to 12 cycles. Each CDR3 protein is one row after TCRdb ran MiXCR on the 5' RACE reads. This sample has just under 550,000 distinct CDR3 sequences; 24% occur once, and the top ten carry approximately 10%. The sample also formed part of further work on T cells of mothers and their children.

Specimen: blood. These receptors all stem from a boy younger than 18 in good health.

The V and J genes are TRBV7-9 and TRBJ2-1, with D perhaps TRBD2 (6 bases). This CDR3 contains 12 residues. Per germline, CDR1 SEHNR and CDR2 FQNEAQ (reference sequence). The ends were cut back, 8 bases at V and 7 bases at J, with 12 bases in the middle. For the CDR3, the DNA is TGTGCCAGCGGCCCAGGGACTAATGAGCAGTTCTTC. This gives the protein CASGPGTNEQFF.

V and J are TRBV9 and TRBJ2-7; D possibly corresponds to TRBD2 (6 bases). V dropped 0 bases and J dropped 4 bases, with 14 bases sitting between them. Per the germline V gene, CDR1 is SGDLS and CDR2 is YYNGEE. The CDR3 sequence is 15 residues long. CDR3 sequence reads: CASSVGLALIYEQYF. The CDR3 nucleotides read TGTGCCAGCAGCGTAGGGCTAGCGCTTATTTACGAGCAGTACTTC.

V gene TRBV20-1 combines with J gene TRBJ2-3; TRBD1 might be the D (5 bases). CDR1 is DFQATT and CDR2 is SNEGSKA in the germline V gene (reference sequence). The CDR3 extends over 14 amino acids. V lost 6 bases, J lost 2 bases, and 15 bases lay in between. The CDR3 protein is CSASRELLTDTQYF. The CDR3 DNA reads as TGCAGTGCGTCCAGGGAACTCCTCACAGATACGCAGTATTTT.

The CDR3 bases are TGTGCCAGTAGTATGGGCAAGATGGAGCAGTACTTC. Translation: CASSMGKMEQYF. The chain links TRBV19 to TRBJ2-7; D unresolved. This CDR3 contains 12 residues. Trimming took off 3 bases at V and 7 bases at J, with 10 bases between the two ends. Germline loops: CDR1 LNHDA, CDR2 SQIVND (reference sequence).

V and J are TRBV24-1 and TRBJ2-2; D might be TRBD1 or TRBD2, each matching 5 bases. V dropped 3 bases and J dropped 6 bases, with 16 bases sitting between them. The CDR3 totals 16 residues. Germline V gives CDR1 KGHDR, CDR2 SFDVKD. The DNA for the CDR3 is TGTGCCACCAGTGATGCGACAAGGGGACGGCCCGGGGAGCTGTTTTTT. Its protein product is CATSDATRGRPGELFF.

This clonotype was counted between two and nine times. The J gene is TRBJ1-1, the V gene TRBV20-1, with D hard to call. V gave up 8 bases and J gave up 0 bases, with 22 bases separating them. The V gene's germline CDR1 is DFQATT and CDR2 SNEGSKA (reference sequence). The CDR3 spans 16 residues. In DNA form, the CDR3 reads TGCAGTCTATTTTCTTCCCAAAACGCGATGAACACTGAAGCTTTCTTT. This translates into CSLFSSQNAMNTEAFF.

This clonotype was observed a handful of times. The chain uses TRBV6-1 and TRBJ1-2; TRBD1 is a possible D gene (5 bases). V lost 1 base and J lost 1, with 13 bases in between. CDR1 and CDR2 from the germline V gene are MNHNS and SASEGT. The CDR3 has 16 amino acids. Here the CDR3 reads CASSEEGATNNYGYTF. CDR3 nucleotide sequence: TGTGCCAGCAGTGAAGAAGGGGCCACGAATAACTATGGCTACACCTTC.

This clonotype was counted many times. The rearrangement uses TRBV6-5 and TRBJ2-5; TRBD2 agrees at 7 bases. V was clipped by 0 bases and J by 2 bases; unmatched bases: 6. The CDR3 runs to 16 residues. Germline CDR1 is MNHEY and CDR2 is SVGAGI. DNA of the CDR3: TGTGCCAGCAGTTACTCGATGGGGGAGGGGCAAGAGACCCAGTACTTC. It translates to CASSYSMGEGQETQYF.

This clonotype was counted between two and nine times. V and J are TRBV27 and TRBJ2-2; D not certain. The V gene lost 6 bases and the J gene lost 4 bases, with 18 bases spanning the gap. CDR3 size: 16 residues. CDR1 and CDR2 from the germline V gene are MNHEY and SMNVEV (reference sequence). The CDR3 loop is CASSPVANLGTGELFF. CDR3 bases: TGTGCCAGCAGCCCGGTGGCCAACCTGGGCACCGGGGAGCTGTTTTTT.

The chain carries TRBV10-3 and TRBJ2-1, with TRBD2 matching 7 bases. The CDR3 is 18 amino acids. Germline trimming cut 0 bases from V and 6 bases from J; bases unmatched to any gene: 14. Germline CDR1 reads ENHRY; CDR2 reads SYGVKD. The CDR3: CAISESELARAEGNEQFF. DNA of the CDR3: TGTGCCATCAGTGAGTCTGAACTAGCGAGAGCCGAGGGCAATGAGCAGTTCTTC.

This chain joins TRBV6-1 and TRBJ1-5, with 8 bases lining up with TRBD1. V was clipped by 7 bases and J by 5 bases; unmatched bases: 13. The CDR3 length is 16 residues. Per germline, CDR1 MNHNS and CDR2 SASEGT. The CDR3 loop is CASNRVGRGLDQPQHF. In DNA form, the CDR3 reads TGTGCCAGCAATAGAGTGGGCAGGGGGCTGGATCAGCCCCAGCATTTT.

This clonotype showed up just a few times. V gene TRBV6-2 or TRBV6-3 combines with J gene TRBJ1-2; 8 nucleotides align to TRBD1. V lost 6 bases, J lost 7 bases, and 4 bases stayed unmatched. CDR1 MNHEY and CDR2 SVGEGT come from the germline V gene. The CDR3 is 12 residues long. In DNA, the CDR3 is TGTGCCAGCAGCTACGACAGGGGTGGCTACACCTTC. It codes for CASSYDRGGYTF.

The chain combines TRBV12-3 or TRBV12-4 with TRBJ1-1; possibly TRBD1 for D (5 bases). The CDR3 extends over 14 amino acids. Trimming left V 6 bases short and J 5 bases short, with 16 bases between. The CDR3 is CASSTGVGGTEAFF. The CDR3, as DNA: TGTGCCAGCAGCACCGGGGTTGGGGGGACTGAAGCTTTCTTT.

This chain uses TRBV29-1 with TRBJ1-2; possibly TRBD1 for D (5 bases). This CDR3 is built from 12 residues. The germline gives CDR1 SQVTM, CDR2 ANQGSEA. V lost 2 bases to trimming and J lost 4 bases, with 8 bases between them. The CDR3 region has the DNA TGCAGCGTTGAAACAGGCCTCTATGGCTACACCTTC. This translates into CSVETGLYGYTF.

This clonotype was picked up a small number of times. The chain couples TRBV7-6 to TRBJ2-7, with D perhaps TRBD1 (6 bases). The better agreement between TRBJ2-1 and the DNA end casts doubt on the J call. From germline, CDR1 is SGHVS and CDR2 FNYEAQ. The CDR3 sequence is 15 residues long. This CDR3 reads CASSSRDKTYNEQFF. The CDR3 DNA is TGTGCCAGCAGCTCCCGGGACAAAACCTACAATGAGCAGTTCTTC.

This chain uses TRBV11-2 with TRBJ2-5; no clear D. TRBJ2-7 matches the DNA end more closely, so the J call is doubtful. The CDR3 covers 13 residues. The germline gives CDR1 SGHAT, CDR2 FQNNGV. In DNA form, the CDR3 reads TGTGCCAGCAGCTTATTCCTCGACTACGAGCAGTACTTC. Protein product: CASSLFLDYEQYF.

The table lists this clonotype with a few counts. The V and J genes are TRBV4-2 and TRBJ1-2, with D tentatively TRBD1 (5 bases). V gave up 0 bases and J gave up 2 bases, with 13 bases separating them. The CDR3 contains 16 residues. The germline V gene has CDR1 LGHNA and CDR2 YNFKEQ. The CDR3 reads CASSQDKGWGNYGYTF. For the CDR3, the DNA is TGTGCCAGCAGCCAAGATAAGGGCTGGGGGAACTATGGCTACACCTTC.

CDR3 nucleotides: TGTGCCAGCAGCAAAGAGGGGCAGGGCAAGTACGAGCAGTACTTC. Encoded protein: CASSKEGQGKYEQYF. The chain carries TRBV21-1 and TRBJ2-7; the table assigns TRBD1, which was not confirmed against the DNA. TRBV21-1 is a documented pseudogene. CDR3 length equals 15 residues.

The chain is built from TRBV3-1 and TRBJ2-3; no clear D gene. Germline CDR1 is LGHDT and CDR2 is YNNKEL (reference sequence). The CDR3 is made up of 13 amino acids. V shed 2 bases and J shed 9 bases, with 12 bases lying between them. The CDR3 sequence: CASSQPAVVTQYF. CDR3 DNA: TGTGCCAGCAGCCAACCGGCGGTGGTGACGCAGTATTTT.

With regard to this clonotype: One end of the junction varies from germline; a read error may be responsible. V gene TRBV6-4 combines with J gene TRBJ2-5; 10 bases are shared with TRBD2. This CDR3 has 14 residues. The V gene's germline CDR1 is MRHNA and CDR2 SNTAGT. The DNA of the CDR3 is TGTGCCAGCAGTGCTAGCGGGAGCGTGGATGAGCGGTTCTTC. As protein: CASSASGSVDERFF.

The chain uses TRBV9 and TRBJ2-1; TRBD2 aligns across 9 bases. Germline assignment: CDR1 SGDLS and CDR2 YYNGEE. The CDR3 runs to 16 residues. Trimming took 5 bases from V and 4 from J; bases not matched to a gene: 10. The CDR3 loop reads CASSVLAGVPYNEQFF. The CDR3 DNA reads TGTGCCAGCAGTGTTTTAGCGGGAGTCCCTTACAATGAGCAGTTCTTC.

The rearrangement joins TRBV9 to TRBJ2-1; tentative D call: TRBD2 (6 bases). The germline gives CDR1 SGDLS, CDR2 YYNGEE. Trimming shortened V by 0 bases and J by 6 bases, and 19 bases separated the two germline ends. CDR3 length: 17 amino acids. As DNA, the CDR3 is TGTGCCAGCAGCGTAGGTCGGCGTCTAGCGATCGGCAATGAGCAGTTCTTC. Translation: CASSVGRRLAIGNEQFF.